This T cell receptor beta chain appears in the sequencing data of a study of blood T cell repertoires in COVID-19. V was cut by 5 bases and J by 6 bases, with 18 bases left in between. The CDR3 spans 15 residues. Germline CDR1 and CDR2: SGHTA and FQGNSA. There are a few counts of this clone. The table came from immunoSEQ multiplex PCR; TCRdb's copy has only in-frame clones and leaves some out. The table records tens of thousands of clones, 75% to 90% of them present only once. The J gene is TRBJ2-3, the V gene TRBV7-2; TRBD2 is a possible D gene (6 bases). The receptor comes from a woman in her fifties or sixties with acute or convalescent COVID-19. The sequencing input was peripheral blood. CDR3 sequence: CASSRGRTKVDTQYF. The DNA of the CDR3 is TGTGCCAGCAGCAGAGGCAGGACTAAGGTGGATACGCAGTATTTT.